This T cell receptor (beta chain) was sequenced in a study of T cell changes during pregnancy in multiple sclerosis. Only in-frame clones appear in the TCRdb table, and some are missing; sequencing was by immunoSEQ multiplex PCR. The data hold under 35,000 clones, with roughly nine tenths observed a single time. With 7 bases clipped from V and 5 bases from J, the junction kept 5 bases outside the gene matches. The germline V gene has CDR1 MNHNS and CDR2 SASEGT. The CDR3 sequence is 14 residues long. Sequenced material: CD8+ T cells from peripheral blood mononuclear cells, taken before pregnancy. V gene TRBV6-1 combines with J gene TRBJ1-4; 9 nucleotides agree with TRBD1. The clonotype comes from a female donor with multiple sclerosis, enrolled in a pregnancy study. The CDR3 DNA reads as TGTGCCAGCATATACGGACAGGGGAATGAAAAACTGTTTTTT. This translates into CASIYGQGNEKLFF.